Shown below are 26 T cell receptor beta chains from a single sample sequenced in a study of human T cells and chemical hapten exposure. Noted time point: patch test 1, 2 weeks after DPC sensitization. Indicated treatment: therapeutic diphenylcyclopropenone sensitization with weekly scalp DPC. MiXCR, applied by TCRdb to the RACE reads, yields one record per CDR3 protein. The repertoire holds roughly 100,000 distinct CDR3 sequences, with about 10% as singletons. The starting material was whole blood, obtained in connection with sensitization to the hapten diphenylcyclopropenone (DPC). The origin of the receptors is a woman in her forties with alopecia areata. Some clones in this sample may be carry-over from other donors' samples.

This clonotype has ten or more counts. CDR3 sequence (DNA): TGCGCCAGCAGCCTCTCCGGGACCCAATTCACCGGGGAGCTGTTTTTT. Translating gives CASSLSGTQFTGELFF. The chain recombines TRBV5-1 with TRBJ2-2; D tentatively fits TRBD1 or TRBD2 (5 bases each). Germline V gene lookup returns CDR1 SGHRS and CDR2 YFSETQ. This CDR3 has 16 amino acids. The V gene lost 4 bases and the J gene lost 4 bases, with 17 bases spanning the gap.

This clonotype is medium-sized within its sample. V gene TRBV7-2 combines with J gene TRBJ2-1; 8 bases map to TRBD2. The J segment lost 5 bases and the V segment lost 5 bases, leaving 11 bases of the junction unmatched. This CDR3 has 16 residues. From germline, CDR1 is SGHTA and CDR2 FQGNSA. The CDR3 loop reads CASSPFGLANDNEQFF. The DNA for the CDR3 is TGTGCCAGCAGCCCGTTTGGACTAGCTAACGACAATGAGCAGTTCTTC.

There are many counts of this clonotype. The CDR3: CASRTGMGETQYF. CDR3 in DNA: TGTGCAAGTCGGACAGGGATGGGGGAGACCCAGTACTTC. The chain uses TRBV12-2 and TRBJ2-5; TRBD1 was called by the table and not checked on the DNA. TRBV12-2 is a pseudogene locus. The CDR3 runs to 13 residues.

This chain joins TRBV19 and TRBJ1-4; no clear D gene. The germline V gene has CDR1 LNHDA and CDR2 SQIVND (reference sequence). This CDR3 has 14 residues. The germline V and J ends were trimmed by 3 bases and 7 bases, with 12 bases remaining between them. In nucleotides, the CDR3 is TGTGCCAGTAGTATCACTGGGAACGGTGAAAAACTGTTTTTT. Translation: CASSITGNGEKLFF.

The chain combines TRBV28 with TRBJ2-2, with TRBD2 as a possible D gene (5 bases). V shed 11 bases and J shed 2 bases, with 9 bases lying between them. Per the germline V gene, CDR1 is MDHEN and CDR2 is SYDVKM. CDR3 length: 12 residues. DNA for the CDR3: TGTGCCGCGGGCAGAAACACCGGGGAGCTGTTTTTT. The encoded protein is CAAGRNTGELFF.

This clonotype occurred many times. The chain is built from TRBV4-3 and TRBJ1-2; D might be TRBD1 (6 bases). Deletions cut 0 bases from V and 7 bases from J, with 18 bases between. The CDR3 sequence is 16 residues long. Germline loops: CDR1 LGHNA, CDR2 YSLEER. CDR3 in amino acids: CASSQDMWRGASGYTF. The CDR3 region has the DNA TGCGCCAGCAGCCAAGATATGTGGCGGGGGGCTTCTGGCTACACCTTC.

About this clonotype: A read error is possible here, since a much larger clone lies one base away. This chain uses TRBV27 with TRBJ1-5, with 11 nucleotides matching TRBD1. There are 15 residues in the CDR3. Germline V gene data show CDR1 as MNHEY and CDR2 as SMNVEV (reference sequence). CDR3 sequence: CASGLLGQGGQPQHF. CDR3 coding DNA: TGTGCCAGCGGTTTGTTGGGACAGGGGGGTCAGCCCCAGCATTTT.

This clonotype was counted at least ten times. V gene TRBV6-5 combines with J gene TRBJ2-4; weak D call: TRBD1 (6 bases). V gave up 7 bases and J gave up 3 bases, with 16 bases separating them. The CDR3 length is 15 residues. Germline CDR1 MNHEY, CDR2 SVGAGI. DNA for the CDR3: TGTGCCAGCAAAAGGGACACCCGGGACAAAAACATTCAGTACTTC. As protein: CASKRDTRDKNIQYF.

CDR3 in amino acids: CASSSGVRGTEAFF. CDR3 DNA sequence: TGTGCCAGCAGTTCAGGGGTCCGGGGGACTGAAGCTTTCTTT. The rearrangement uses TRBV28 and TRBJ1-1; the D gene is possibly TRBD1 (6 bases). The V gene's germline CDR1 is MDHEN and CDR2 SYDVKM. The CDR3 is 14 residues long. The ends were cut back, 4 bases at V and 5 bases at J, with 14 bases in the middle.

Many counts were recorded for this clonotype. The chain uses TRBV5-5 and TRBJ1-1; D call uncertain. Trimming removed 4 bases from V and 6 bases from J, with 13 bases in between. This CDR3 region has 13 residues. In germline, CDR1 is SGHKS, CDR2 YYEKEE (reference sequence). The CDR3 DNA is TGTGCCAGCAGCCTGGGAAGCTCCCCTGAAGCTTTCTTT. It specifies CASSLGSSPEAFF.

This clonotype was seen ten or more times. The chain combines TRBV28 with TRBJ1-2; 9 bases match TRBD1. With V trimmed by 6 bases and J by 5 bases, 7 bases remained unmatched. Germline V gene data show CDR1 as MDHEN and CDR2 as SYDVKM. CDR3 length: 14 residues. Here the CDR3 DNA reads TGTGCCAGCAGCGCGGGACAGGGTAATTATGGCTACACCTTC. Amino acids: CASSAGQGNYGYTF.

This chain links TRBV7-8 with TRBJ2-7; 9 bases match TRBD1. V shed 5 bases, J shed 3 bases, and the junction held 8 bases outside the gene matches. The CDR3 is 15 residues long. Germline CDR1 is SGHVS and CDR2 is FQNEAQ. The CDR3 region has the DNA TGTGCCAGCAGCATCCCGGGACAGGGCCTCTACGAGCAGTACTTC. This gives the protein CASSIPGQGLYEQYF.

For this clonotype: One end of the junction does not line up with germline, which may come from a read error. The chain carries TRBV9 and TRBJ2-7; 9 positions agree with TRBD1. This CDR3 region has 15 residues. Germline lookup yields CDR1 SGDLS and CDR2 YYNGEE. As DNA, the CDR3 is TGTGCCATCAGCGTAGGGACAGGGAGCTCCTACGAGCAGTACTTC. Translated, it gives CAISVGTGSSYEQYF.

The chain uses TRBV20-1 and TRBJ2-7, with TRBD1 as a possible D gene (7 bases). CDR3 length: 11 residues. Looked up from germline, CDR1 is DFQATT and CDR2 is SNEGSKA (reference sequence). With 6 bases removed from V and 3 bases from J, the gap between germline ends came to 9 bases. The CDR3 loop reads CSAQGGYEQYF. CDR3 DNA sequence: TGCAGTGCCCAGGGGGGCTACGAGCAGTACTTC.

CDR3 bases: TGCAGTGCTAGGGAACCGTACAATGAGCAGTTCTTC. It specifies CSAREPYNEQFF. This chain joins TRBV20-1 and TRBJ2-1; no definite D call. V dropped 3 bases and J dropped 4 bases, with 7 bases sitting between them. Germline V gives CDR1 DFQATT, CDR2 SNEGSKA (reference sequence). This CDR3 has 12 residues.

The V gene is TRBV24-1, the J gene TRBJ2-3, with 12 bases lining up with TRBD1. Germline CDR1 and CDR2: KGHDR and SFDVKD. V gave up 3 bases and J gave up 0 bases; unmatched junction bases: 3. The CDR3 consists of 17 residues. CDR3 amino acids: CATSDVGTGGSTDTQYF. For the CDR3, the DNA is TGTGCCACCAGTGATGTAGGGACAGGGGGCAGCACAGATACGCAGTATTTT.

Comments on this clonotype: This may arise from a read error, as a much more abundant clone is one base away. The chain uses TRBV4-3 and TRBJ1-2; D ambiguous. V was pared by 1 base and J by 2 bases, with 11 bases between. The CDR3 runs to 15 residues. CDR1 is LGHNA, CDR2 YSLEER, per germline. The CDR3 DNA follows: TGCGCCAGCAGCCAAGGTTGGGTTTCAAACTATGGCTACACCTTC. The encoded protein is CASSQGWVSNYGYTF.

CDR3 sequence reads: CSASYSAGSTETQYF. The DNA for the CDR3 is TGCAGTGCTAGCTACTCGGCAGGGAGTACAGAGACCCAGTACTTC. The rearrangement uses TRBV20-1 and TRBJ2-5; D tentatively reads TRBD1 or TRBD2 (5 bases each). The CDR3 runs 15 residues. V was cut by 3 bases and J by 4 bases, with 18 bases left in between. The germline gives CDR1 DFQATT, CDR2 SNEGSKA (reference sequence).

This clonotype was detected ten times or more. The CDR3: CASEHGAQGARGYTF. The CDR3 DNA reads as TGTGCCAGCGAACACGGTGCACAGGGGGCGCGGGGCTACACCTTC. The chain joins TRBV28 to TRBJ1-2; TRBD1 matches 9 bases. Germline trimming cut 8 bases from V and 8 bases from J; bases unmatched to any gene: 15. The CDR3 is 15 amino acids. In germline, CDR1 is MDHEN, CDR2 SYDVKM.

The chain uses TRBV10-3 and TRBJ2-5; 12 bases fit TRBD2. Per germline, CDR1 ENHRY and CDR2 SYGVKD. V lost 8 bases and J lost 5; bases outside the gene matches: 0. The CDR3 is 12 residues long. The CDR3 loop reads CAIGTSGETQYF. CDR3 DNA sequence: TGTGCCATCGGGACTAGCGGGGAGACCCAGTACTTC.

Ten or more counts support this clonotype. The chain carries TRBV20-1 and TRBJ2-3; no clear D gene. The CDR3 consists of 12 residues. V was cut by 3 bases and J by 0 bases, with 4 bases left in between. Germline CDR1 and CDR2: DFQATT and SNEGSKA (reference sequence). In DNA, the CDR3 is TGCAGTGCTAGCGGTAGCACAGATACGCAGTATTTT. It specifies CSASGSTDTQYF.

This sequence joins TRBV21-1 and TRBJ2-5; the table's D call, TRBD1, has no DNA check behind it. TRBV21-1 is a documented pseudogene. This CDR3 comprises 15 residues. CDR3 sequence: CASSKDKGAQETQYF. The CDR3 region has the DNA TGTGCCAGCAGCAAGGATAAGGGCGCCCAAGAGACCCAGTACTTC.

This chain links TRBV6-5 with TRBJ2-7, with 8 bases that match TRBD2. Germline V gives CDR1 MNHEY, CDR2 SVGAGI. J was trimmed by 4 bases and V by 8 bases; bases with no gene match: 13. The CDR3 has 15 residues. The CDR3 region has the DNA TGTGCCAGCCAGCGGGGAAGCGGGGGAGTATACGAGCAGTACTTC. Its translation is CASQRGSGGVYEQYF.

This sequence joins TRBV18 and TRBJ1-6; 7 nucleotides agree with TRBD1. CDR1 is KGHSH and CDR2 is LQKENI in the germline V gene. This CDR3 region has 15 residues. Losses at the gene ends were 3 bases for V and 7 bases for J; bases not matched to a gene: 6. CDR3 bases: TGTGCCAGCTCACCGGCGGGACAGACCAATTCACCCCTCCACTTT. Residues: CASSPAGQTNSPLHF.

This clonotype was seen more than once but under ten times. The rearrangement joins TRBV6-5 to TRBJ1-2; D possibly corresponds to TRBD1 (5 bases). V was shortened by 7 bases and J by 2 bases, with 11 bases between the two germline ends. Germline-derived CDR1 and CDR2 are MNHEY and SVGAGI. CDR3 length equals 13 residues. CDR3 in DNA: TGTGCCAGCACGGAGCGGGGGAACTATGGCTACACCTTC. It encodes CASTERGNYGYTF.

This clonotype was counted at least ten times. V gene TRBV3-1 combines with J gene TRBJ2-1; D possibly corresponds to TRBD1 (7 bases). Germline values: CDR1 LGHDT, CDR2 YNNKEL (reference sequence). CDR3 size: 15 residues. V shed 7 bases and J shed 1 base, with 14 bases lying between them. CDR3 nucleotide sequence: TGTGCCAGCAACCAGGCGGGACAGTCCTACAATGAGCAGTTCTTC. Translating it yields CASNQAGQSYNEQFF.